This T cell receptor (beta chain) was captured by sequencing in a study of PD-1 blockade in classical Hodgkin lymphoma. After autologous stem cell transplantation all patients relapsed, and prior brentuximab vedotin exposure differed between cohorts. Responses achieved at best were complete response, partial response or progressive disease. Only in-frame clones appear in the TCRdb table, and some are missing; sequencing was by immunoSEQ multiplex PCR. The repertoire holds 39,000 or so clones, approximately 86% seen once, with more than 5.5% in the top ten. The material was peripheral blood mononuclear cells (PBMCs), obtained before the second cycle of nivolumab. The sequence came from a human donor with classical Hodgkin lymphoma.

In DNA, the CDR3 is TGTGCCAGCACCCAGGGGGGGTACACTGAAGCTTTCTTT. Encoded protein: CASTQGGYTEAFF. The rearrangement joins TRBV6-5 to TRBJ1-1; 7 positions agree with TRBD1. Germline V gene sequence: CDR1 MNHEY, CDR2 SVGAGI. Germline trimming cut 7 bases from V and 3 bases from J; bases unmatched to any gene: 5. CDR3 length equals 13 residues.